This TCR beta chain was sequenced in a study of blood T cell repertoires in COVID-19. Overall study: PBMCs, B-cell-depleted T cells, or T cells were the source of the cDNA or gDNA that made up the material.

The CDR3 spans 15 residues. Trimming cost V 5 bases and J 1 base, with 11 bases left between them. Germline V gene sequence: CDR1 LNHDA, CDR2 SQIVND (reference sequence). Only a few counts were recorded for this clone. Generated by immunoSEQ multiplex PCR, the TCRdb table keeps only in-frame clones and is missing some. The sample includes fewer than 150,000 clones, more than 75% of them seen just once. This sequence joins TRBV19 and TRBJ2-2, with TRBD2 as a possible D gene (6 bases). Sequenced: peripheral blood. This clonotype was obtained from a human donor in a cohort sampled during active COVID-19. CDR3 protein: CASSFFGRNTGELFF. CDR3 DNA sequence: TGTGCCAGTAGTTTTTTCGGGAGGAACACCGGGGAGCTGTTTTTT.